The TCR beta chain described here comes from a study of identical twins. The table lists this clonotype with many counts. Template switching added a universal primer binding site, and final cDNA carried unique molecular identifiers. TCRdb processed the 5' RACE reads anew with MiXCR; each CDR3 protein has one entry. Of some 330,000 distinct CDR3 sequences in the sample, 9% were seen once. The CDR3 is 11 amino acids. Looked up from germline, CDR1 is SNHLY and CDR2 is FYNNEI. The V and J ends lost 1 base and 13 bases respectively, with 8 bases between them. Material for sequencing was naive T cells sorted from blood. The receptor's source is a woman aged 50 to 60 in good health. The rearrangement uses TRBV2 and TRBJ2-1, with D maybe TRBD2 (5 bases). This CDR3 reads CASSEGGPQFF. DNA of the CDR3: TGTGCCAGCAGTGAAGGAGGGCCTCAGTTCTTC. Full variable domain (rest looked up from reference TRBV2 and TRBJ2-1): EPEVTQTPSHQVTQMGQEVILRCVPISNHLYFYWYRQILGQKVEFLVSFYNNEISEKSEIFDDQFSVERPDGSNFTLKIRSTKLEDSAMYFCASSEGGPQFFGPGTRLTVL.